This T cell receptor (beta chain) derives from a study of shared clonotypes between healthy human individuals. The overall study: Donors, aged 18 to 49, were two women and a few men.

Per the original methods: Filtering of immunoSEQ junctional sequences could not match full-length read filtering. Measured with immunoSEQ multiplex PCR; TCRdb has only the in-frame clones, and not every one. V, J and clone size derive from that table, while D and trimming were established from the DNA sequence. The sample records more than 600,000 clones, 92% being singletons. This clone was found once. Antigen specificity is unknown. CD8 cells regarded as naive lacked CD45RO, were positively chosen for CCR7, and omitted terminally differentiated effector memory CD45RA+ cells. The germline V gene has CDR1 WSHSY and CDR2 SAAADI. CDR3 length: 14 residues. The ends lost 8 bases at V and 7 bases at J; junction bases unmatched: 6. General study results and limits: Sharing across a handful of donors was seen in 4% to 6.5% of naive CD4 clonotypes.

This TCR was recovered from a man younger than 40 in good health. Sequenced input: naive CD8+ T cells sorted from blood. This chain uses TRBV10-2 with TRBJ2-5, with 14 bases that match TRBD2. The CDR3 sequence: CASEGTSGSGTQYF. DNA of the CDR3: TGCGCCAGCGAAGGGACTAGCGGGAGTGGGACCCAGTACTTC.